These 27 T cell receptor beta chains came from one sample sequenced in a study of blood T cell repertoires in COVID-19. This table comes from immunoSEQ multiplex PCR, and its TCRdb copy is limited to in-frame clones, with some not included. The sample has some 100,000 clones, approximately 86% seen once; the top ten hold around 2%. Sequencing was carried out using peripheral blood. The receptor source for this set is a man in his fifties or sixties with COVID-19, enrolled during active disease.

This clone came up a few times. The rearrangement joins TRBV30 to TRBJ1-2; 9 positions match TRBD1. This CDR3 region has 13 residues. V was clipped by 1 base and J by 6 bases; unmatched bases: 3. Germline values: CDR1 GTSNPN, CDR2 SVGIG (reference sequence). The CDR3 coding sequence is TGTGCCTGGAGTGCAGGGACAGGGAATGGCTACACCTTC. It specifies CAWSAGTGNGYTF.

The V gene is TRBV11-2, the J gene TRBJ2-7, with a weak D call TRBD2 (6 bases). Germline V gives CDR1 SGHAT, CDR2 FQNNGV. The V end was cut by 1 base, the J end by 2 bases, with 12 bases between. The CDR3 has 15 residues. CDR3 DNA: TGTGCCAGCAGCTTAGGACCAGGGAGGACCTACGAGCAGTACTTC. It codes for CASSLGPGRTYEQYF.

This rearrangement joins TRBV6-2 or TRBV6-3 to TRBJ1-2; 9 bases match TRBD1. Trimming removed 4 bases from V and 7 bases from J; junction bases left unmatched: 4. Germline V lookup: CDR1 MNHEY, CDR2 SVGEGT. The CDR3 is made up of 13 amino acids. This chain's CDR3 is CASSSGTGLGYTF. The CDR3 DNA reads TGTGCCAGCAGTTCAGGGACAGGGCTTGGCTACACCTTC.

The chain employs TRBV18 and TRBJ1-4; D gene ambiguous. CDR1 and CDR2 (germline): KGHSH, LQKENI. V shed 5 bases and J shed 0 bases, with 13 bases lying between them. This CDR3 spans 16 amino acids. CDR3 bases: TGTGCCAGCTCAAGAAACTCCTTAGCAACTAATGAAAAACTGTTTTTT. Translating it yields CASSRNSLATNEKLFF.

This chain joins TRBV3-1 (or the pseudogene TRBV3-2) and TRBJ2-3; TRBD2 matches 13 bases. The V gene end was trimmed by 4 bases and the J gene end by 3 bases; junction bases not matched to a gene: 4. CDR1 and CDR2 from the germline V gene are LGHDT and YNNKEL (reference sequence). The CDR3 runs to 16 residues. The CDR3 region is CASSRTSGGGTDTQYF. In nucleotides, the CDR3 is TGTGCCAGCAGCCGAACTAGCGGGGGGGGTACAGATACGCAGTATTTT.

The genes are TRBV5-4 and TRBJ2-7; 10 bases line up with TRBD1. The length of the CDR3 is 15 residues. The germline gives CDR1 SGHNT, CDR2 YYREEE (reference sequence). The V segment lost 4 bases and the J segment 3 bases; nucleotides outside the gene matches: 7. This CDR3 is CASSLSGQGFYEQYF. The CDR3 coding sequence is TGTGCCAGCAGCCTTTCGGGACAGGGGTTCTACGAGCAGTACTTC.

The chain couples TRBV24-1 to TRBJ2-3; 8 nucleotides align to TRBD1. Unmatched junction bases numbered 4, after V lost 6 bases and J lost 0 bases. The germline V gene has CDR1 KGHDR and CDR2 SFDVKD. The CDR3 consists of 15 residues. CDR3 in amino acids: CATSYTGGSTDTQYF. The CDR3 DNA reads TGTGCCACCAGTTATACAGGGGGTAGCACAGATACGCAGTATTTT.

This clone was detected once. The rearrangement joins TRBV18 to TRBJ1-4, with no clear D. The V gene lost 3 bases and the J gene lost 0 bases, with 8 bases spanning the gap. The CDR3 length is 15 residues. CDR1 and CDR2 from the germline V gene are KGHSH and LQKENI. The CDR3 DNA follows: TGTGCCAGCTCACCCTTACAATCAACTAATGAAAAACTGTTTTTT. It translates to CASSPLQSTNEKLFF.

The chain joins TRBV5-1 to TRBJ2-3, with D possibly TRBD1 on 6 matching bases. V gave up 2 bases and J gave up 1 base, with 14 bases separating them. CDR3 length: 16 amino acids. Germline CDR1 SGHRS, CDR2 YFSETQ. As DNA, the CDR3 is TGCGCCAGCAGCTTAGGCCAGGGGATGGGCACAGATACGCAGTATTTT. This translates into CASSLGQGMGTDTQYF.

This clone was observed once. CDR3 in amino acids: CAFQGSGNTEAFF. The CDR3 nucleotides read TGTGCGTTTCAGGGGAGTGGGAACACTGAAGCTTTCTTT. The V call is TRBV28, the J call TRBJ1-1, with D possibly matching TRBD1 (6 bases). The germline V gene has CDR1 MDHEN and CDR2 SYDVKM. The CDR3 runs 13 residues.

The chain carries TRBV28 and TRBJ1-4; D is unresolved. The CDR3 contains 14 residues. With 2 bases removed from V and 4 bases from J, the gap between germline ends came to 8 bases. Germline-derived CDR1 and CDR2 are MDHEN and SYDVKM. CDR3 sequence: CASSLPPDNEKLFF. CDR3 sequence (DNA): TGTGCCAGCAGTTTACCCCCAGATAATGAAAAACTGTTTTTT.

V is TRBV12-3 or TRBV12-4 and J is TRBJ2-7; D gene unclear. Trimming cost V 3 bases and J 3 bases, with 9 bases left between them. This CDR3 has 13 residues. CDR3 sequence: CASSLAVNYEQYF. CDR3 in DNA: TGTGCCAGCAGTTTGGCAGTTAACTACGAGCAGTACTTC.

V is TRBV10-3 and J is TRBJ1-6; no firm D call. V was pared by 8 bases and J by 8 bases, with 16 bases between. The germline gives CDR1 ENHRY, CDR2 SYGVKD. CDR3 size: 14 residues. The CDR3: CAIGRTEWDSPLHF. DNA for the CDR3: TGTGCCATCGGAAGGACTGAATGGGATTCACCCCTCCACTTT.

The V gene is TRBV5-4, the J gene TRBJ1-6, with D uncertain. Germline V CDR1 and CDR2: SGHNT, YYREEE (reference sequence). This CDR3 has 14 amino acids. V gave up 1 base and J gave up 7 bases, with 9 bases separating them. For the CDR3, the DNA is TGTGCCAGCAGCTTGAGGGAGGGCAATTCACCCCTCCACTTT. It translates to CASSLREGNSPLHF.

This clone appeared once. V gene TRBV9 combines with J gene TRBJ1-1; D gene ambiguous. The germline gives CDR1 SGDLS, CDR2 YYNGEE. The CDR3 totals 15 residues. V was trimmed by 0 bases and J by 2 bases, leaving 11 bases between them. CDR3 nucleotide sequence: TGTGCCAGCAGCGTAGGAGGAGGGCTAAACACTGAAGCTTTCTTT. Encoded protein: CASSVGGGLNTEAFF.

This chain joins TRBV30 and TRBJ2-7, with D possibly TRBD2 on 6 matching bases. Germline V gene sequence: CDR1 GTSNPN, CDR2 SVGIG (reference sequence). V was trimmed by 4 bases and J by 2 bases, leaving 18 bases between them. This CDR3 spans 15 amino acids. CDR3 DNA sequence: TGTGCCTGGAATGGGGAGGCAGGAACGACCTACGAGCAGTACTTC. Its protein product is CAWNGEAGTTYEQYF.

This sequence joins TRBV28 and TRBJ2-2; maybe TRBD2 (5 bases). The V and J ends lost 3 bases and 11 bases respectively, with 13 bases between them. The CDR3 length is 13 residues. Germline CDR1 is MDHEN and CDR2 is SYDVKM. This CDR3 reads CASSFGGRQELFF. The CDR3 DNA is TGTGCCAGCAGTTTCGGAGGAAGACAAGAGCTGTTTTTT.

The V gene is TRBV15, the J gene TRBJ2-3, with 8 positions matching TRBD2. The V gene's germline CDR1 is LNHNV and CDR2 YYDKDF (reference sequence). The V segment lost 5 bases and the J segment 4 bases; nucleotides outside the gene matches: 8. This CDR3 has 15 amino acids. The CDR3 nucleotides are TGTGCCACCAGCTTAACTAGCGGTGGGGCAGATACGCAGTATTTT. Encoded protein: CATSLTSGGADTQYF.

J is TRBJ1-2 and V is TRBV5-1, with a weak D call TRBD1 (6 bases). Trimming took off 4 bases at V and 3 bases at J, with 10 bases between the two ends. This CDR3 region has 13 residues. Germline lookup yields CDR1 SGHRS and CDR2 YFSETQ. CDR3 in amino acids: CASSTDSYYGYTF. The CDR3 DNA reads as TGCGCCAGCAGCACGGACAGCTACTATGGCTACACCTTC.

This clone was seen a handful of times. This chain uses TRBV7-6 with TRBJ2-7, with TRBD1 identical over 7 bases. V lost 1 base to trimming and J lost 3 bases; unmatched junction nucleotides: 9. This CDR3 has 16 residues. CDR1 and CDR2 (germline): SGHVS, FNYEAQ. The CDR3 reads CASSLEGGRGSYEQYF. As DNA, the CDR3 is TGTGCCAGCAGCTTAGAAGGTGGCAGGGGGAGCTACGAGCAGTACTTC.

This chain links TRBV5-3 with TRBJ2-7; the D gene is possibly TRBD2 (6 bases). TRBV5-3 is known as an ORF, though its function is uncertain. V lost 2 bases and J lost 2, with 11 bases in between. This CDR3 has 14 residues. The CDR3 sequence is CARSFGRLAYEQYF. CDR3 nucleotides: TGTGCCAGAAGCTTCGGCCGACTAGCCTACGAGCAGTACTTC.

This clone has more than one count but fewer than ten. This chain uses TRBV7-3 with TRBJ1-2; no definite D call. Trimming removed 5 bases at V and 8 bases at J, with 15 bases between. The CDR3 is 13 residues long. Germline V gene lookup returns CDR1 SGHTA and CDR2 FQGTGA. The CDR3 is CASSPGSSGGYTF. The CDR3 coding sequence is TGTGCCAGCAGCCCTGGGTCCTCGGGAGGCTACACCTTC.

In DNA form, the CDR3 reads TGTGCCAGCAGTTACTCCGGGCCCCTCCACTTT. Translation: CASSYSGPLHF. V and J are TRBV6-6 and TRBJ1-6; D unclear. Looked up from germline, CDR1 is MNHNY and CDR2 is SVGAGI (reference sequence). V dropped 0 bases and J dropped 13 bases, with 4 bases sitting between them. The CDR3 length is 11 residues.

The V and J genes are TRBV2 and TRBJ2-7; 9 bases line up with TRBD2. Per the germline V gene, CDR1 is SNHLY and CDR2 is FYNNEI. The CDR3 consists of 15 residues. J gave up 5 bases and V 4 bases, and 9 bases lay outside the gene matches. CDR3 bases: TGTGCCAGCAGTGGGAATAGCGGGGGTTTCGACGAGCAGTACTTC. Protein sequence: CASSGNSGGFDEQYF.

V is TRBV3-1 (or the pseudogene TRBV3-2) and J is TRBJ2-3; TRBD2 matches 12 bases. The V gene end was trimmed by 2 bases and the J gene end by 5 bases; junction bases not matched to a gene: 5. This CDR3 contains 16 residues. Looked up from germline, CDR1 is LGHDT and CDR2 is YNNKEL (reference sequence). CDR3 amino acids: CASSQRTSGVVDTQYF. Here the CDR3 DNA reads TGTGCCAGCAGCCAAAGGACTAGCGGGGTGGTAGATACGCAGTATTTT.

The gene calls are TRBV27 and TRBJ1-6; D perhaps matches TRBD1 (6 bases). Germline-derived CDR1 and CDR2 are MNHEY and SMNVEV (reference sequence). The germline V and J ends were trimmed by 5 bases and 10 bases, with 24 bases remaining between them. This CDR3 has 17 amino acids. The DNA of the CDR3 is TGTGCCAGCAGTCCAACACTCGGGACACTGGGTGGCTCACCCCTCCACTTT. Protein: CASSPTLGTLGGSPLHF.

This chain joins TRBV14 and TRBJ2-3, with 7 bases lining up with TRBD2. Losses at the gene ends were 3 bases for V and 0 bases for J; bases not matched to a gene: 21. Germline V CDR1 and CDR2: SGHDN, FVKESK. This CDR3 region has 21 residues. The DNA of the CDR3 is TGTGCCAGCAGCCACGACCGATTCTGGGGGGGTGCGTATCGGAGCACAGATACGCAGTATTTT. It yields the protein CASSHDRFWGGAYRSTDTQYF.